The 32 T cell receptor beta chains given below trace back to one sample, sequenced in a study of blood T cell repertoires in COVID-19. Assay used: immunoSEQ multiplex PCR; TCRdb lists only in-frame clones, some missing. This sample has about 83,000 clones, with roughly 85% found just once. What was sequenced was peripheral blood. The receptors stem from a man in his sixties with acute or convalescent COVID-19.

The chain employs TRBV9 and TRBJ1-4; D is perhaps TRBD1 (6 bases). CDR1 is SGDLS and CDR2 is YYNGEE in the germline V gene. This CDR3 has 14 amino acids. V was shortened by 4 bases and J by 4 bases, with 11 bases between the two germline ends. CDR3 loop: CASSRDTGNEKLFF. The CDR3 DNA follows: TGTGCCAGCAGCAGGGACACGGGTAATGAAAAACTGTTTTTT.

The V gene is TRBV10-3, the J gene TRBJ2-5, with 7 bases that match TRBD2. Trimming cost V 7 bases and J 0 bases; bases outside gene matches: 8. The germline V gene encodes CDR1 ENHRY and CDR2 SYGVKD. This CDR3 comprises 15 residues. The CDR3 reads CAIKGGAGYQETQYF. The CDR3 DNA reads as TGTGCCATCAAGGGCGGAGCGGGGTACCAAGAGACCCAGTACTTC.

This clone showed up just a few times. The V and J genes are TRBV2 and TRBJ1-2; D is possibly TRBD1 (6 bases). V dropped 11 bases and J dropped 6 bases, with 16 bases sitting between them. This CDR3 has 12 amino acids. Germline loops: CDR1 SNHLY, CDR2 FYNNEI. The CDR3 nucleotides are TGTGCCGAGGGCCCCAGGGGACATGGCTACACCTTC. Its translation: CAEGPRGHGYTF.

This clone was counted between two and nine times. The chain combines TRBV5-6 with TRBJ2-5; D call uncertain. CDR1 and CDR2 from the germline V gene are SGHDT and YYEEEE. The V gene lost 2 bases and the J gene lost 9 bases, with 14 bases spanning the gap. CDR3 length: 13 residues. CDR3 loop: CASSFLTQTAQYF. The CDR3 region has the DNA TGTGCCAGCAGCTTCTTGACACAAACGGCCCAGTACTTC. Filled out from reference TRBV5-6 and TRBJ2-5, the complete variable domain reads DAGVTQSPTHLIKTRGQQVTLRCSPKSGHDTVSWYQQALGQGPQFIFQYYEEEERQRGNFPDRFSGHQFPNYSSELNVNALLLGDSALYLCASSFLTQTAQYFGPGTRLLVL.

The genes are TRBV11-2 and TRBJ2-5; TRBD2 aligns across 9 bases. The V gene's germline CDR1 is SGHAT and CDR2 FQNNGV. The CDR3 sequence is 13 residues long. V dropped 5 bases and J dropped 4; count of bases not matched to a gene: 2. This CDR3 reads CASSRGGAETQYF. The CDR3 coding sequence is TGTGCCAGCAGCCGCGGGGGGGCAGAGACCCAGTACTTC.

This chain connects TRBV2 to TRBJ2-1, with 8 bases fitting TRBD2. V lost 6 bases, J lost 8 bases, and 12 bases stayed unmatched. Germline V lookup: CDR1 SNHLY, CDR2 FYNNEI. CDR3 length: 15 amino acids. The CDR3 here is CASRTGAGGFYEQFF. As DNA, the CDR3 is TGTGCCAGCAGGACCGGGGCGGGGGGCTTTTATGAGCAGTTCTTC.

V is TRBV9 and J is TRBJ1-3, with TRBD1 as a possible D gene (6 bases). The germline gives CDR1 SGDLS, CDR2 YYNGEE. The V and J ends lost 7 bases and 2 bases respectively, with 10 bases between them. CDR3 length: 13 amino acids. In DNA, the CDR3 is TGTGCCAGCGGCGGACAGCCTGGAAACACCATATATTTT. It translates to CASGGQPGNTIYF. Complete variable domain (other parts from reference TRBV9 and TRBJ1-3): DSGVTQTPKHLITATGQRVTLRCSPRSGDLSVYWYQQSLDQGLQFLIQYYNGEERAKGNILERFSAQQFPDLHSELNLSSLELGDSALYFCASGGQPGNTIYFGEGSWLTVV.

The chain is built from TRBV19 and TRBJ1-2; D is unclear. The CDR3 spans 14 residues. The germline gives CDR1 LNHDA, CDR2 SQIVND (reference sequence). V was trimmed by 1 base and J by 1 base, leaving 7 bases between them. CDR3 residues: CASSIGQRNYGYTF. The CDR3 nucleotides are TGTGCCAGTAGTATAGGGCAGCGTAACTATGGCTACACCTTC.

This clone was recorded only once. The chain combines TRBV9 with TRBJ1-1; tentative D call: TRBD1 (5 bases). V was cut by 0 bases and J by 3 bases, with 12 bases left in between. CDR3 length: 15 amino acids. Germline V gene sequence: CDR1 SGDLS, CDR2 YYNGEE. The CDR3 coding sequence is TGTGCCAGCAGCGTAGGGAGTAGGGGCCACACTGAAGCTTTCTTT. This codes for CASSVGSRGHTEAFF.

The chain couples TRBV4-3 to TRBJ2-1; 11 nucleotides match TRBD2. CDR3 length: 17 residues. J was trimmed by 1 base and V by 1 base; bases with no gene match: 3. Per germline, CDR1 LGHNA and CDR2 YSLEER. The DNA of the CDR3 is TGCGCCAGCAGCCAAGGGTCTAGCGGGGGGTCCTACAATGAGCAGTTCTTC. Protein product: CASSQGSSGGSYNEQFF.

This chain links TRBV6-2 or TRBV6-3 with TRBJ2-7; TRBD1 aligns across 7 bases. The V and J ends lost 0 bases and 9 bases, in that order; junction bases with no gene match: 11. This CDR3 is 15 amino acids long. Germline assignment: CDR1 MNHEY and CDR2 SVGEGT. The DNA for the CDR3 is TGTGCCAGCAGTTACTCGGCCGGCAGGGGGTATGGGCAGTACTTC. As protein: CASSYSAGRGYGQYF.

The CDR3: CASSPGGQPQHF. CDR3 nucleotide sequence: TGTGCCAGCAGTCCAGGGGGTCAGCCCCAGCATTTT. The chain uses TRBV6-5 and TRBJ1-5; TRBD1 matches at 7 bases. The J segment lost 6 bases and the V segment lost 5 bases, leaving 1 base of the junction unmatched. The CDR3 covers 12 residues. Germline V lookup: CDR1 MNHEY, CDR2 SVGAGI.

The chain links TRBV5-8 to TRBJ1-5, with 11 bases lining up with TRBD1. The CDR3 has 18 amino acids. The germline CDR1 and CDR2 sequences are SGHTS and YDEGEE. V dropped 5 bases and J dropped 1; count of bases not matched to a gene: 11. The CDR3 region has the DNA TGTGCCAGCAGGTGGCTGTTTGGGACAGGGGGGAGCAATCAGCCCCAGCATTTT. It translates to CASRWLFGTGGSNQPQHF.

This rearrangement joins TRBV6-5 to TRBJ1-1; 9 nucleotides line up with TRBD1. The ends lost 5 bases at V and 6 bases at J; junction bases unmatched: 7. The CDR3 totals 14 residues. The germline V gene encodes CDR1 MNHEY and CDR2 SVGAGI. The CDR3 bases are TGTGCCAGCAGTCCTGACAGGGGGAGGTCTGAAGCTTTCTTT. Translation gives CASSPDRGRSEAFF.

This clone came up once. The chain has TRBV19 and TRBJ2-4; 8 nucleotides agree with TRBD1. The CDR3 sequence is 17 residues long. Germline CDR1 LNHDA, CDR2 SQIVND (reference sequence). J lost 5 bases, V lost 1 base, and 10 bases had no gene match. CDR3 region: CASSIGLVGQGENIQYF. In nucleotides, the CDR3 is TGTGCCAGTAGTATAGGCCTCGTCGGACAGGGTGAAAACATTCAGTACTTC.

A single count supports this clone. The chain is built from TRBV5-1 and TRBJ2-1, with 8 bases fitting TRBD2. J gave up 7 bases and V 0 bases, and 6 bases lay outside the gene matches. The CDR3 spans 15 residues. Looked up from germline, CDR1 is SGHRS and CDR2 is YFSETQ. The chain's CDR3 is CASSLDGGAKNEQFF. Here the CDR3 DNA reads TGCGCCAGCAGCTTGGACGGGGGGGCGAAAAATGAGCAGTTCTTC.

The chain uses TRBV20-1 and TRBJ1-2, with 8 bases identical to TRBD1. The junction had 6 bases not matched to a gene; V was cut back by 7 bases and J by 8 bases. There are 11 residues in the CDR3. Germline CDR1 is DFQATT and CDR2 is SNEGSKA (reference sequence). The CDR3 DNA sequence: TGCAGTGGACAGGGGTCACACGGCTACACCTTC. It codes for CSGQGSHGYTF.

The rearrangement uses TRBV28 and TRBJ1-2, with D unresolved. The V gene lost 5 bases and the J gene lost 4 bases, with 8 bases spanning the gap. Germline CDR1 reads MDHEN; CDR2 reads SYDVKM. The CDR3 extends over 12 amino acids. The CDR3: CASSLQAYGYTF. CDR3 coding DNA: TGTGCCAGCAGTCTTCAAGCCTATGGCTACACCTTC.

This chain joins TRBV4-3 and TRBJ1-4; D remains unclear. The CDR3 contains 17 residues. With 2 bases removed from V and 0 bases from J, the gap between germline ends came to 13 bases. Germline CDR1 LGHNA, CDR2 YSLEER. The CDR3 DNA reads as TGCGCCAGCAGCCAACTTTTGGAGAGTGCAACTAATGAAAAACTGTTTTTT. Translated: CASSQLLESATNEKLFF.

This chain joins TRBV10-3 and TRBJ1-2; 7 bases map to TRBD1. With V trimmed by 4 bases and J by 5 bases, 13 bases remained unmatched. Germline V gene lookup returns CDR1 ENHRY and CDR2 SYGVKD. This CDR3 is built from 16 residues. The CDR3 bases are TGTGCCATCAGTGGCCTGACAGGGACAATGGGTTATGGCTACACCTTC. Translated, it gives CAISGLTGTMGYGYTF.

The chain links TRBV5-1 to TRBJ1-3; D remains ambiguous. The V end lost 4 bases, the J end lost 4 bases, and 6 bases lay between the germline ends. The CDR3 is 12 residues long. Germline CDR1 reads SGHRS; CDR2 reads YFSETQ. The CDR3 sequence is CASSREGNTIYF. Written as DNA, the CDR3 is TGCGCCAGCAGCCGGGAAGGAAACACCATATATTTT. The entire variable domain, with the rest obtained from reference TRBV5-1 and TRBJ1-3, is as follows: KAGVTQTPRYLIKTRGQQVTLSCSPISGHRSVSWYQQTPGQGLQFLFEYFSETQRNKGNFPGRFSGRQFSNSRSEMNVSTLELGDSALYLCASSREGNTIYFGEGSWLTVV.

V is TRBV5-1 and J is TRBJ2-7, with 7 bases matching TRBD1. The CDR3 totals 16 residues. V was clipped by 3 bases and J by 2 bases; unmatched bases: 11. Looked up from germline, CDR1 is SGHRS and CDR2 is YFSETQ. Here the CDR3 reads CASSSSPTGLTYEQYF. CDR3 bases: TGCGCCAGCAGCTCTTCACCGACAGGGCTTACCTACGAGCAGTACTTC.

The chain is built from TRBV6-5 and TRBJ2-5, with a possible D match to TRBD2 (5 bases). This CDR3 has 13 residues. Trimming pared 8 bases from V and 3 bases from J, leaving 13 bases between. Germline values: CDR1 MNHEY, CDR2 SVGAGI. The CDR3 nucleotides are TGTGCCAGCGGGGTCACTAGGAAAGAGACCCAGTACTTC. Amino acid sequence: CASGVTRKETQYF.

The genes are TRBV2 and TRBJ1-2, with 11 bases lining up with TRBD1. J lost 6 bases, V lost 5 bases, and 8 bases had no gene match. Germline V gene sequence: CDR1 SNHLY, CDR2 FYNNEI. The CDR3 length is 15 residues. The CDR3: CASSSRTGGLDGYTF. As DNA, the CDR3 is TGTGCCAGCAGTTCTAGGACAGGGGGCTTGGATGGCTACACCTTC.

The count of this clone is one. The chain combines TRBV6-5 with TRBJ2-7, with TRBD1 as a possible D gene (5 bases). CDR1 MNHEY and CDR2 SVGAGI come from the germline V gene. This CDR3 contains 14 residues. V was trimmed by 6 bases and J by 3 bases, leaving 15 bases between them. The CDR3 nucleotides read TGTGCCAGCAGCGCAAACAGGCCCAGCTACGAGCAGTACTTC. This encodes CASSANRPSYEQYF.

The J gene is TRBJ2-3, the V gene TRBV6-5, with D possibly matching TRBD1 (5 bases). Germline V CDR1 and CDR2: MNHEY, SVGAGI. The CDR3 has 15 amino acids. The V end was cut by 2 bases, the J end by 0 bases, with 9 bases between. CDR3 in DNA: TGTGCCAGCAGTTACGGGGCGGCTAGCACAGATACGCAGTATTTT. This sequence encodes CASSYGAASTDTQYF.

This chain joins TRBV29-1 and TRBJ2-5; tentative D call: TRBD2 (5 bases). Germline CDR1 is SQVTM and CDR2 is ANQGSEA. V lost 8 bases and J lost 5, with 9 bases in between. The CDR3 length is 10 residues. The CDR3 DNA reads TGCAGCACCTGGAGGGAGACCCAGTACTTC. This encodes CSTWRETQYF.

This chain's CDR3 is CAWRTGPNYGYTF. The CDR3 nucleotides are TGTGCCTGGAGAACCGGTCCTAACTATGGCTACACCTTC. The chain recombines TRBV30 with TRBJ1-2; D is ambiguous. This CDR3 comprises 13 residues. V was clipped by 3 bases and J by 0 bases, with 8 bases between them. Looked up from germline, CDR1 is GTSNPN and CDR2 is SVGIG (reference sequence).

This clone was seen just once. The chain combines TRBV20-1 with TRBJ2-7; tentatively, D is TRBD2 (5 bases). The V gene lost 3 bases and the J gene lost 6 bases, with 18 bases spanning the gap. The CDR3 totals 14 residues. CDR1 DFQATT and CDR2 SNEGSKA come from the germline V gene (reference sequence). For the CDR3, the DNA is TGCAGTGCTAGTACTTCAGCGGCACTTGGCGAGCAGTACTTC. Translation gives CSASTSAALGEQYF.

Within the sample, this clone is medium-sized. This CDR3 is missing its conserved last phenylalanine or tryptophan, likely due to a read error. Because the CDR3's place on the DNA is in doubt, the DNA is left out and the CDR3 is given as listed by TCRdb. This chain joins TRBV30 and TRBJ2-7; the table's D call of TRBD1 was not tested on the DNA. CDR1 is GTSNPN and CDR2 is SVGIG in the germline V gene (reference sequence). The CDR3 sequence runs 11 residues, both termini included. CDR3 loop: CAWSPRDRLLL.

The J gene is TRBJ1-2, the V gene TRBV15; no reliable D call. The V end lost 0 bases, the J end lost 3 bases, and 11 bases lay between the germline ends. The CDR3 is 15 amino acids. Germline-derived CDR1 and CDR2 are LNHNV and YYDKDF (reference sequence). The CDR3 loop is CATSREGAEYYGYTF. The CDR3 nucleotides read TGTGCCACCAGCAGAGAGGGCGCCGAGTACTATGGCTACACCTTC. The full variable domain, rest sourced from reference TRBV15 and TRBJ1-2, is DAMVIQNPRYQVTQFGKPVTLSCSQTLNHNVMYWYQQKSSQAPKLLFHYYDKDFNNEADTPDNFQSRRPNTSFCFLDIRSPGLGDTAMYLCATSREGAEYYGYTFGSGTRLTVV.

This chain uses TRBV28 with TRBJ1-1; a weak D match, TRBD1 (5 bases). This CDR3 region has 13 residues. The germline V gene encodes CDR1 MDHEN and CDR2 SYDVKM. V was trimmed by 2 bases and J by 6 bases, leaving 10 bases between them. Here the CDR3 reads CASSLDGGSEAFF. In nucleotides, the CDR3 is TGTGCCAGCAGTTTAGACGGGGGGTCTGAAGCTTTCTTT.